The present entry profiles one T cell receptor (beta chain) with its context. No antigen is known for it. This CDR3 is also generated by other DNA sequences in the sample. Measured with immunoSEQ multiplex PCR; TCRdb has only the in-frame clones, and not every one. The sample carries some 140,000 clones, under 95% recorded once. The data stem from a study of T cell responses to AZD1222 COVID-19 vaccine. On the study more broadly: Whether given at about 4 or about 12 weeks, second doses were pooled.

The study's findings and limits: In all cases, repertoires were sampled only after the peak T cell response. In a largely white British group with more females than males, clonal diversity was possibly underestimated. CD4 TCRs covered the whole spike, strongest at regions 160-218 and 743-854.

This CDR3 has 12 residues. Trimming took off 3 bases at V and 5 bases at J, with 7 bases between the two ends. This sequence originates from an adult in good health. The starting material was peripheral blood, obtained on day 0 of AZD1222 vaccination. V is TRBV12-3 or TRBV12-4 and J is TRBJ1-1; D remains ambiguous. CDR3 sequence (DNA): TGTGCCAGCAGTTTCCCTGGAACTGAAGCTTTCTTT. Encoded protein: CASSFPGTEAFF.